Each of the 24 T cell receptor beta chains below was sequenced from the same sample in a study of blood T cell repertoires in COVID-19. Here immunoSEQ multiplex PCR was the method, and the copy in TCRdb shows in-frame clones only, minus some. Of approximately 250,000 clones in the sample, 86% were seen once. Material for sequencing was peripheral blood. These receptors were collected from a woman at least 80 years old with COVID-19, enrolled during active disease.

This chain joins TRBV6-2 or TRBV6-3 and TRBJ2-3; 9 nucleotides agree with TRBD2. The CDR3 is 16 amino acids. Germline-derived CDR1 and CDR2 are MNHEY and SVGEGT. V shed 4 bases, J shed 2 bases, and the junction held 7 bases outside the gene matches. The CDR3 nucleotides are TGTGCCAGCAGTTCGTTGACTAGCGGCTTCACAGATACGCAGTATTTT. Amino acid sequence: CASSSLTSGFTDTQYF.

This clone was counted a few times. The rearrangement links TRBV14 to TRBJ1-2; possible D gene TRBD1, 5 bases. The CDR3 spans 15 residues. CDR1 and CDR2 from the germline V gene are SGHDN and FVKESK. Deletions cut 4 bases from V and 4 bases from J, with 16 bases between. The CDR3, as DNA: TGTGCCAGCAGCCCTGACTGGGCAGGGCGCTATGGCTACACCTTC. It translates to CASSPDWAGRYGYTF. Based on the CDR3 plus reference TRBV14 and TRBJ1-2, the full variable domain is EAGVTQFPSHSVIEKGQTVTLRCDPISGHDNLYWYRRVMGKEIKFLLHFVKESKQDESGMPNNRFLAERTGGTYSTLKVQPAELEDSGVYFCASSPDWAGRYGYTFGSGTRLTVV.

The rearrangement joins TRBV2 to TRBJ2-1; 9 bases fit TRBD1. V shed 6 bases and J 6 bases; nucleotides not matched to a gene: 6. CDR3 length equals 14 residues. Per the germline V gene, CDR1 is SNHLY and CDR2 is FYNNEI. The CDR3 sequence is CASRRDRVPNEQFF. The CDR3, as DNA: TGTGCCAGCAGGCGGGACAGGGTACCCAATGAGCAGTTCTTC.

The chain recombines TRBV24-1 with TRBJ2-3; 7 bases agree with TRBD2. CDR3 length: 16 residues. With V trimmed by 5 bases and J by 0 bases, 7 bases remained unmatched. Germline V gene sequence: CDR1 KGHDR, CDR2 SFDVKD. The CDR3 region is CATSGGLAVSTDTQYF. The CDR3 bases are TGTGCCACCAGTGGAGGGCTAGCGGTTAGCACAGATACGCAGTATTTT.

This clone appeared a single time. The J gene is TRBJ2-1, the V gene TRBV6-5; a weak D match, TRBD2 (7 bases). The CDR3 has 12 residues. Trimming shortened V by 6 bases and J by 12 bases, and 15 bases separated the two germline ends. Per the germline V gene, CDR1 is MNHEY and CDR2 is SVGAGI. The CDR3 DNA reads as TGTGCCAGCAGAGAGCCCGGGGGGCGGCAGTTCTTC. Protein: CASREPGGRQFF.

This chain connects TRBV27 to TRBJ1-3; possibly TRBD1 for D (5 bases). The germline V gene has CDR1 MNHEY and CDR2 SMNVEV (reference sequence). The germline V and J ends were trimmed by 0 bases and 0 bases, with 6 bases remaining between them. The CDR3 is 15 amino acids. The CDR3 sequence is CASSLSTVSGNTIYF. CDR3 in DNA: TGTGCCAGCAGTTTATCGACAGTCTCTGGAAACACCATATATTTT.

V and J are TRBV6-5 and TRBJ2-1; TRBD2 agrees at 11 bases. Germline-derived CDR1 and CDR2 are MNHEY and SVGAGI. This CDR3 is 15 amino acids long. The V gene end was trimmed by 4 bases and the J gene end by 8 bases; junction bases not matched to a gene: 7. CDR3 nucleotide sequence: TGTGCCAGCAGTTTAGCTAGCGGGGGGCGGGATGAGCAGTTCTTC. Translated: CASSLASGGRDEQFF.

V and J are TRBV20-1 and TRBJ2-1; 10 bases match TRBD1. The CDR3 has 17 amino acids. The V segment lost 3 bases and the J segment 2 bases; nucleotides outside the gene matches: 10. Germline CDR1 reads DFQATT; CDR2 reads SNEGSKA (reference sequence). CDR3 DNA sequence: TGCAGTGCTAGTCGTCCGCCGGGGACAGGGGCCTACAATGAGCAGTTCTTC. Amino acid sequence: CSASRPPGTGAYNEQFF.

V is TRBV6-5 and J is TRBJ1-2, with D maybe TRBD1 (6 bases). CDR1 is MNHEY and CDR2 is SVGAGI in the germline V gene. This CDR3 region has 13 residues. V was clipped by 7 bases and J by 4 bases, with 13 bases between them. CDR3 amino acids: CASKAGAGYGYTF. The DNA of the CDR3 is TGTGCCAGCAAGGCAGGGGCGGGCTATGGCTACACCTTC.

CDR3 amino acids: CASSSLYPGEQYF. CDR3 coding DNA: TGTGCCAGCAGTTCCTTATACCCGGGGGAGCAGTACTTC. The V and J genes are TRBV12-3 or TRBV12-4 and TRBJ2-7; possible D gene TRBD2, 5 bases. This CDR3 is 13 amino acids long. V dropped 4 bases and J dropped 7 bases, with 14 bases sitting between them.

The genes are TRBV28 and TRBJ1-4; D gene uncertain. Trimming removed 2 bases at V and 6 bases at J, with 4 bases between. The CDR3 totals 12 residues. Germline V lookup: CDR1 MDHEN, CDR2 SYDVKM. The DNA for the CDR3 is TGTGCCAGCAGTTTACGTTATGAAAAACTGTTTTTT. It is translated as CASSLRYEKLFF.

This clone was found a few times. The rearrangement uses TRBV6-5 and TRBJ2-3; TRBD1 matches at 7 bases. CDR1 and CDR2 from the germline V gene are MNHEY and SVGAGI. This CDR3 comprises 16 residues. Germline trimming cut 1 base from V and 4 bases from J; bases unmatched to any gene: 8. The CDR3 reads CASSYWGQLDADTQYF. The CDR3 coding sequence is TGTGCCAGCAGTTACTGGGGACAGTTGGACGCAGATACGCAGTATTTT.

This chain uses TRBV4-3 with TRBJ2-3, with TRBD2 as a possible D gene (5 bases). The germline V gene has CDR1 LGHNA and CDR2 YSLEER. V lost 3 bases to trimming and J lost 3 bases, with 7 bases between them. The CDR3 has 13 residues. The CDR3 DNA reads as TGCGCCAGCAGCCACGGGATGACAGATACGCAGTATTTT. Amino acids: CASSHGMTDTQYF.

V is TRBV6-2 or TRBV6-3 and J is TRBJ2-3; tentative D call: TRBD2 (7 bases). This CDR3 comprises 15 residues. Germline lookup yields CDR1 MNHEY and CDR2 SVGEGT. V shed 2 bases and J shed 4 bases, with 13 bases lying between them. The CDR3 protein is CASSYTGGYADTQYF. CDR3 in DNA: TGTGCCAGCAGTTACACGGGGGGCTACGCAGATACGCAGTATTTT.

The chain uses TRBV7-2 and TRBJ1-2; no reliable D call. The CDR3 runs to 18 residues. Germline lookup yields CDR1 SGHTA and CDR2 FQGNSA. Trimming took 2 bases from V and 1 from J, leaving 20 bases between them. The DNA of the CDR3 is TGTGCCAGCAGCTTAAACGCGTTTAGGCAGGCACTTAACTATGGCTACACCTTC. Translation gives CASSLNAFRQALNYGYTF.

The genes are TRBV6-6 and TRBJ1-5; TRBD1 aligns across 7 bases. The germline V gene encodes CDR1 MNHNY and CDR2 SVGAGI (reference sequence). With V trimmed by 5 bases and J by 3 bases, 13 bases remained unmatched. The CDR3 is 17 residues long. In DNA form, the CDR3 reads TGTGCCAGCAGTCGCTACCAGCTGACAGGGCACAATCAGCCCCAGCATTTT. Amino acid sequence: CASSRYQLTGHNQPQHF.

J is TRBJ1-1 and V is TRBV6-1, with D possibly being TRBD1 (6 bases). This CDR3 spans 15 amino acids. Looked up from germline, CDR1 is MNHNS and CDR2 is SASEGT. Trimming left V 1 base short and J 0 bases short, with 9 bases between. The CDR3 region has the DNA TGTGCCAGCAGTGAAGTCCCAGGGGTGAACACTGAAGCTTTCTTT. Its protein product is CASSEVPGVNTEAFF.

CDR3 protein: CASSEGGGSGNTIYF. DNA for the CDR3: TGTGCCAGCAGTGAAGGGGGGGGTTCTGGAAACACCATATATTTT. V usage is TRBV25-1 and J usage is TRBJ1-3; D might be TRBD1 (5 bases). CDR1 is MGHDK, CDR2 SYGVNS, per germline. Trimming removed 2 bases from V and 1 base from J, with 9 bases in between. This CDR3 contains 15 residues.

The J gene is TRBJ1-1, the V gene TRBV18; D remains unclear. This CDR3 has 13 residues. The germline V gene encodes CDR1 KGHSH and CDR2 LQKENI. Between the trimmed V and J ends, which lost 2 bases and 3 bases, there was a span of 7 bases. For the CDR3, the DNA is TGTGCCAGCTCACCAACGGGTGACACTGAAGCTTTCTTT. This sequence encodes CASSPTGDTEAFF.

This clone was observed a handful of times. V and J are TRBV25-1 and TRBJ1-2, with TRBD1 matching 7 bases. Germline V gene lookup returns CDR1 MGHDK and CDR2 SYGVNS. CDR3 length: 16 residues. V gave up 1 base and J gave up 7 bases; unmatched junction bases: 12. In DNA form, the CDR3 reads TGTGCCAGCAGTGAATCCCTTCCCAGGGGGAGTGGTGGCTACACCTTC. This codes for CASSESLPRGSGGYTF.

The V call is TRBV5-3, the J call TRBJ1-5; possible D gene TRBD1, 6 bases. TRBV5-3 has ORF status, its function being uncertain. The CDR3 covers 15 residues. Between the trimmed V and J ends, which lost 4 bases and 7 bases, there was a span of 18 bases. CDR3 nucleotide sequence: TGTGCCAGAAGCCGCTTTGGGTCGGGGACACAGCCCCAGCATTTT. Its translation: CARSRFGSGTQPQHF.

The rearrangement links TRBV7-2 to TRBJ2-1; 8 bases align to TRBD1. The CDR3 has 16 residues. V was clipped by 4 bases and J by 3 bases; unmatched bases: 8. The germline CDR1 and CDR2 sequences are SGHTA and FQGNSA. The DNA of the CDR3 is TGTGCCAGCAGCTCTCGGACAGGGTCAGTCTACAATGAGCAGTTCTTC. It codes for CASSSRTGSVYNEQFF.

V usage is TRBV6-5 and J usage is TRBJ1-4; 7 bases match TRBD1. Germline V gene data show CDR1 as MNHEY and CDR2 as SVGAGI. The CDR3 has 15 residues. Germline trimming cut 2 bases from V and 8 bases from J; bases unmatched to any gene: 8. CDR3 residues: CASSYTTGENEKLFF. The CDR3 bases are TGTGCCAGCAGTTACACTACAGGGGAGAACGAAAAACTGTTTTTT.

With respect to this clone: Germline and junction disagree at one end, which may indicate a read error. V is TRBV7-7 and J is TRBJ1-3; 10 bases align to TRBD1. Germline CDR1 reads SSHAT; CDR2 reads FNYEAQ (reference sequence). The CDR3 is made up of 17 amino acids. CDR3 loop: CASSPGAGTGVGNTIYF. The CDR3 nucleotides are TGTGCTAGCAGCCCCGGCGCCGGGACAGGGGTAGGAAACACCATATATTTT. Together with reference TRBV7-7 and TRBJ1-3, the CDR3 gives the full variable domain: GAGVSQSPRYKVTKRGQDVTLRCDPISSHATLYWYQQALGQGPEFLTYFNYEAQPDKSGLPSDRFSAERPEGSISTLTIQRTEQRDSAMYRCASSPGAGTGVGNTIYFGEGSWLTVV.